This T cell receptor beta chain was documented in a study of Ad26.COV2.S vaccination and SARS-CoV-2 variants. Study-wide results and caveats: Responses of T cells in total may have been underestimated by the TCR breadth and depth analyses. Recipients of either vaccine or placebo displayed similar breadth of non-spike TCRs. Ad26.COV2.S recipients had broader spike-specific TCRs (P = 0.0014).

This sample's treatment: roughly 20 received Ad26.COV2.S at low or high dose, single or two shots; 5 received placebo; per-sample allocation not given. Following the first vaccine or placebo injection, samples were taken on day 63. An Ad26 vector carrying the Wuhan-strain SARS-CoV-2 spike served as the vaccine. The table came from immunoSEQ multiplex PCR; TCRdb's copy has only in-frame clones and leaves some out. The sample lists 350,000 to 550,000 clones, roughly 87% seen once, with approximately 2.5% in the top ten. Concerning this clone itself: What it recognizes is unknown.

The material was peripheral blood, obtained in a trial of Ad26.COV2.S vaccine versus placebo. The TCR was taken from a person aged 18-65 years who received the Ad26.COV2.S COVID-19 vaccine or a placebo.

In DNA form, the CDR3 reads TGTGCCAGCAGTGAAGTCGGGACAGGGAATCCCTACGAGCAGTACTTC. Protein sequence: CASSEVGTGNPYEQYF. V is TRBV6-1 and J is TRBJ2-7, with 9 bases matching TRBD1. Germline-derived CDR1 and CDR2 are MNHNS and SASEGT. The V gene end was trimmed by 1 base and the J gene end by 2 bases; junction bases not matched to a gene: 6. The CDR3 covers 16 residues.